What follows are 26 T cell receptor beta chains derived from one specimen sequenced in a study of spatial heterogeneity in lung cancer. Time point denoted: sample taken at primary tumor resection. Whole RNA obtained from tumor, nontumor lung or frozen PBMC underwent sequencing without sorting. TCRdb independently ran MiXCR on the 5' RACE reads; one entry per CDR3 protein. The data hold some 39,000 distinct CDR3 sequences, with 6% to 7% observed a single time. Material: PBMCs, obtained at surgery. These receptors all stem from a female donor with early-stage non-small cell lung cancer.

The chain has TRBV12-3 or TRBV12-4 and TRBJ1-5, with a tentative D call TRBD1 (6 bases). Deletions cut 2 bases from V and 7 bases from J, with 9 bases between. CDR3 size: 13 residues. CDR3 residues: CASSLNGGQPQHF. Written as DNA, the CDR3 is TGTGCCAGCAGTTTAAACGGGGGCCAGCCCCAGCATTTT.

In this sample, this clonotype turned up a few times. The chain joins TRBV29-1 to TRBJ1-4; the D is unclear. Germline-derived CDR1 and CDR2 are SQVTM and ANQGSEA. The CDR3 length is 14 residues. Trimming left V 4 bases short and J 0 bases short, with 9 bases between. The CDR3 DNA sequence: TGCAGCGTTGCCCACAGATCAACTAATGAAAAACTGTTTTTT. The encoded protein is CSVAHRSTNEKLFF.

This clonotype occurred a few times. The J gene is TRBJ1-4, the V gene TRBV6-5, with 8 bases that match TRBD1. J gave up 4 bases and V 2 bases, and 3 bases lay outside the gene matches. The CDR3 length is 15 residues. The germline gives CDR1 MNHEY, CDR2 SVGAGI. The CDR3 reads CASSYGTGLNEKLFF. DNA for the CDR3: TGTGCCAGCAGTTACGGGACAGGTCTTAATGAAAAACTGTTTTTT.

In this sample, this clonotype turned up a few times. The junction differs from germline at one of its ends, possibly a read error. The chain links TRBV7-2 to TRBJ2-5; 9 bases fit TRBD2. The CDR3 loop spans 16 amino acids. The germline gives CDR1 SGHTA, CDR2 FQGNSA. CDR3 nucleotide sequence: TGTGCCAGCAGCTTAGGGGTCGGGACTAGCCAAAAGACCCAGTACTTC. It translates to CASSLGVGTSQKTQYF.

Ten or more counts support this clonotype. V and J are TRBV10-3 and TRBJ2-3, with D perhaps matching TRBD2 (5 bases). The germline V gene has CDR1 ENHRY and CDR2 SYGVKD. This CDR3 region has 14 residues. V gave up 2 bases and J gave up 6 bases, with 12 bases separating them. The CDR3 DNA follows: TGTGCCATCAGTGAGACCCTAGCCGCCGATACGCAGTATTTT. This sequence encodes CAISETLAADTQYF.

This clonotype has a handful of counts. This chain connects TRBV5-1 to TRBJ2-3; D is ambiguous. The CDR3 has 16 amino acids. CDR1 is SGHRS, CDR2 YFSETQ, per germline. V lost 3 bases and J 0 bases, leaving 14 bases between the germline ends. The CDR3 DNA sequence: TGCGCCAGCAGCTCGACGGTTTTAGCTAGCACAGATACGCAGTATTTT. Translating it yields CASSSTVLASTDTQYF.

Many counts were recorded for this clonotype. The chain links TRBV3-1 to TRBJ1-2, with no clear D. CDR1 and CDR2 (germline): LGHDT, YNNKEL (reference sequence). V shed 8 bases and J shed 0 bases, with 7 bases lying between them. The CDR3 covers 12 residues. The CDR3 DNA sequence: TGTGCCAGCGGAGGGACTAACTATGGCTACACCTTC. It specifies CASGGTNYGYTF.

This clonotype was observed a handful of times. CDR3 DNA sequence: TGCGCCAGCAGCTCGACAGGGGGAACCCAGTACTTC. This sequence encodes CASSSTGGTQYF. This chain links TRBV5-1 with TRBJ2-5; TRBD1 aligns across 9 bases. This CDR3 comprises 12 residues. In germline, CDR1 is SGHRS, CDR2 YFSETQ. The junction had 2 bases not matched to a gene; V was cut back by 3 bases and J by 8 bases.

This clonotype was seen many times. This chain uses TRBV27 with TRBJ2-1; D is unresolved. V lost 2 bases, J lost 8 bases, and 7 bases lay in between. The CDR3 length is 12 residues. Germline V gene data show CDR1 as MNHEY and CDR2 as SMNVEV (reference sequence). The chain's CDR3 is CASSLGDDEQFF. In DNA, the CDR3 is TGTGCCAGCAGTTTAGGCGATGATGAGCAGTTCTTC.

This clonotype was counted many times. The chain uses TRBV20-1 and TRBJ2-3, with 10 positions matching TRBD2. The CDR3 is made up of 19 amino acids. J gave up 0 bases and V 3 bases, and 15 bases lay outside the gene matches. Germline V gene sequence: CDR1 DFQATT, CDR2 SNEGSKA (reference sequence). CDR3 bases: TGCAGTGCTAGTTCGGTAGCGGGGGGCGTGGGTATTAGCACAGATACGCAGTATTTT. This codes for CSASSVAGGVGISTDTQYF.

This clonotype was counted at least ten times. The chain uses TRBV20-1 and TRBJ1-6; 8 bases map to TRBD1. This CDR3 region has 12 residues. V was clipped by 7 bases and J by 5 bases; unmatched bases: 1. The germline CDR1 and CDR2 sequences are DFQATT and SNEGSKA (reference sequence). The DNA for the CDR3 is TGCAGTGGACAGGGGAATAATTCACCCCTCCACTTT. It is translated as CSGQGNNSPLHF.

This chain links TRBV5-1 with TRBJ1-1; D is perhaps TRBD1 (6 bases). The CDR3 sequence is 11 residues long. Germline CDR1 SGHRS, CDR2 YFSETQ. V was clipped by 4 bases and J by 8 bases, with 9 bases between them. CDR3 in amino acids: CASSVTGEAFF. As DNA, the CDR3 is TGCGCCAGCAGCGTCACAGGGGAAGCTTTCTTT.

The rearrangement joins TRBV2 to TRBJ2-4, with D unclear. The CDR3 extends over 12 amino acids. Trimming stripped 4 bases from V and 8 bases from J, with 9 bases between. The germline V gene encodes CDR1 SNHLY and CDR2 FYNNEI. CDR3 protein: CASSVLTDIQYF. In DNA form, the CDR3 reads TGTGCCAGCAGTGTCCTTACCGACATTCAGTACTTC.

The rearrangement uses TRBV11-2 and TRBJ2-7; possibly TRBD2 for D (6 bases). Germline CDR1 is SGHAT and CDR2 is FQNNGV. With 1 base removed from V and 0 bases from J, the gap between germline ends came to 10 bases. This CDR3 is 15 amino acids long. Written as DNA, the CDR3 is TGTGCCAGCAGCTTAGTTCCCGGGGGCTCCTACGAGCAGTACTTC. Translation: CASSLVPGGSYEQYF.

This clonotype appeared many times. A much more abundant neighbour one base away suggests this may be a read error. The chain couples TRBV9 to TRBJ2-3; D gene unclear. Germline CDR1 reads SGDLS; CDR2 reads YYNGEE. The CDR3 covers 11 residues. The germline V and J ends were trimmed by 0 bases and 4 bases, with 0 bases remaining between them. The CDR3 is CASSVADTQYF. CDR3 sequence (DNA): TGTGCCAGCAGCGTAGCAGATACGCAGTATTTT.

The gene calls are TRBV19 and TRBJ1-2, with D possibly matching TRBD1 (5 bases). Germline V gives CDR1 LNHDA, CDR2 SQIVND (reference sequence). The CDR3 loop spans 14 amino acids. V was clipped by 3 bases and J by 2 bases, with 10 bases between them. The CDR3 bases are TGTGCCAGTAGTATGAGGACACCAAACTATGGCTACACCTTC. Translated: CASSMRTPNYGYTF.

The sample holds many counts of this clonotype. The chain employs TRBV5-1 and TRBJ1-2; D call uncertain. Germline assignment: CDR1 SGHRS and CDR2 YFSETQ. Trimming shortened V by 1 base and J by 2 bases, and 9 bases separated the two germline ends. This CDR3 has 14 residues. For the CDR3, the DNA is TGCGCCAGCAGCTTGAACGCCGGAAACTATGGCTACACCTTC. It codes for CASSLNAGNYGYTF.

This clonotype showed up just once. The junction departs from the called germline gene at one end, perhaps through a read error. The chain is built from TRBV7-2 and TRBJ1-4; D gene uncertain. This CDR3 spans 13 amino acids. From germline, CDR1 is SGHTA and CDR2 FQGNSA. CDR3 in amino acids: CAGSADNNEKLFF. The CDR3 DNA reads TGTGCCGGCAGCGCAGACAATAATGAAAAACTGTTTTTT.

At least ten counts were recorded for this clonotype. This rearrangement joins TRBV5-1 to TRBJ2-7; tentative D call: TRBD1 (6 bases). Germline CDR1 and CDR2: SGHRS and YFSETQ. Trimming pared 2 bases from V and 0 bases from J, leaving 9 bases between. There are 14 residues in the CDR3. In DNA, the CDR3 is TGCGCCAGCAGCTTACTGGACAGCTCCTACGAGCAGTACTTC. This encodes CASSLLDSSYEQYF.

This clonotype came up a few times. The chain combines TRBV2 with TRBJ2-7, with a tentative D call TRBD2 (7 bases). The germline V gene encodes CDR1 SNHLY and CDR2 FYNNEI. The germline V and J ends were trimmed by 7 bases and 0 bases, with 10 bases remaining between them. CDR3 length equals 13 residues. Here the CDR3 reads CASTGGLSYEQYF. The CDR3 DNA reads as TGTGCCAGCACCGGGGGGCTCTCCTACGAGCAGTACTTC.

This clonotype was seen repeatedly, ten times or more. The V and J genes are TRBV5-1 and TRBJ2-2, with 11 nucleotides matching TRBD1. CDR1 and CDR2 (germline): SGHRS, YFSETQ. V shed 4 bases, J shed 7 bases, and the junction held 6 bases outside the gene matches. The CDR3 has 15 amino acids. The CDR3 bases are TGCGCCAGCAGCAGGACAGGGGGCACGGTCGGGGAGCTGTTTTTT. This gives the protein CASSRTGGTVGELFF.

The chain has TRBV12-3 or TRBV12-4 and TRBJ2-7; 8 positions match TRBD2. J gave up 4 bases and V 2 bases, and 4 bases lay outside the gene matches. There are 14 residues in the CDR3. DNA of the CDR3: TGTGCCAGCAGTTTATTGGCTAGCGGGTACGAGCAGTACTTC. Its protein is CASSLLASGYEQYF.

As DNA, the CDR3 is TGTGCTAGTGGTGTCGGGGGATCCCCGTATGAGCAGTTCTTC. The encoded protein is CASGVGGSPYEQFF. The chain combines TRBV12-5 with TRBJ2-1, with D possibly matching TRBD2 (6 bases). Deletions cut 5 bases from V and 8 bases from J, with 16 bases between. Germline V CDR1 and CDR2: LGHNT, FRNRAP. CDR3 length equals 14 residues.

This clonotype was observed many times. The chain recombines TRBV4-2 with TRBJ2-1; 13 bases fit TRBD2. Germline CDR1 reads LGHNA; CDR2 reads YNFKEQ. This CDR3 contains 17 residues. Trimming took 3 bases from V and 4 from J; bases not matched to a gene: 6. CDR3 region: CASSQLETSGGYNEQFF. DNA for the CDR3: TGTGCCAGCAGCCAGCTAGAGACTAGCGGGGGGTACAATGAGCAGTTCTTC.

This clonotype was recorded at least ten times. This rearrangement joins TRBV2 to TRBJ1-2, with TRBD1 identical over 9 bases. The V gene's germline CDR1 is SNHLY and CDR2 FYNNEI. After removal of 6 bases from V and 8 bases from J, the junction contained 7 bases not matched to a gene. The CDR3 sequence is 13 residues long. CDR3 sequence (DNA): TGTGCCAGCAGCACCGGGACAGGGATCGGCTACACCTTC. As protein: CASSTGTGIGYTF.

V and J are TRBV7-3 and TRBJ1-1, with D unresolved. CDR1 and CDR2 (germline): SGHTA, FQGTGA. Trimming removed 1 base at V and 4 bases at J, with 16 bases between. The CDR3 runs to 16 residues. CDR3 loop: CASSLKGAESSTEAFF. The DNA of the CDR3 is TGTGCCAGCAGCTTAAAGGGAGCAGAAAGTAGCACTGAAGCTTTCTTT.